This T cell receptor (beta chain) was captured in a study of blood T cell repertoires in COVID-19. CDR3 length: 16 amino acids. Germline CDR1 reads SGHRS; CDR2 reads YFSETQ. V was cut by 0 bases and J by 0 bases, with 7 bases left in between. Data came from immunoSEQ multiplex PCR; TCRdb stores just in-frame clones and leaves some out. This table has 130,000 to 150,000 clones, roughly 82% appearing once. The sequence was collected from a man aged 80 or over with acute or convalescent COVID-19. The chain recombines TRBV5-1 with TRBJ2-6; D remains unclear. The sequenced sample was peripheral blood. CDR3 sequence (DNA): TGCGCCAGCAGCTTGGGTTACTCCTCTGGGGCCAACGTCCTGACTTTC. It specifies CASSLGYSSGANVLTF.